This TCR beta chain was captured by sequencing in a study of memory B cells and T cells in multiple sclerosis. With respect to this clone: The target antigen is unknown.

CFSE-dim autoproliferating and CFSE-high non-proliferating T cells from unstimulated culture were sequenced separately. Cultures began with some 49 million CFSE-labeled PBMCs, unstimulated for under 8 days, with replicate wells pooled. Libraries were prepared by immunoSEQ multiplex PCR; TCRdb keeps only in-frame clonotypes and omits some of them. The data contain 30,000 to 40,000 clones, roughly 88% of them singletons. With 4 bases removed from V and 0 bases from J, the gap between germline ends came to 10 bases. The CDR3 loop spans 15 amino acids. CDR1 and CDR2 (germline): MNHEY, SMNVEV (reference sequence).

The chain carries TRBV27 and TRBJ1-5; no clear D gene. The sample comprised PBMCs from blood kept in culture. The clonotype originates from a human donor with multiple sclerosis. The CDR3 spells CASSSRLYSNQPQHF. CDR3 coding DNA: TGTGCCAGCAGTTCACGGCTATATAGCAATCAGCCCCAGCATTTT.